This TCR beta chain came from a study of cytotoxic CD8 clonotypes in ibrutinib-treated CLL. Points on this clone: Its antigen is currently unknown.

General observations from the study: Ibrutinib response saw clonality rise, and progression saw it return toward baseline.

Assay used: immunoSEQ multiplex PCR; TCRdb lists only in-frame clones, some missing. The sample holds 300,000 to 400,000 clones, 67% seen once. The germline gives CDR1 MDHEN, CDR2 SYDVKM. The CDR3 runs 14 residues. Germline trimming cut 5 bases from V and 2 bases from J; bases unmatched to any gene: 6. V gene TRBV28 combines with J gene TRBJ2-7; 7 nucleotides match TRBD1. This TCR came from a human donor with chronic lymphocytic leukemia. The starting material was PBMCs, obtained after 36 months of ibrutinib treatment. For the CDR3, the DNA is TGTGCCAGCAGTGTCACAGGGGTGCCCTACGAGCAGTACTTC. This translates into CASSVTGVPYEQYF.